This T cell receptor (beta chain) was documented in a study of Tregs in tolerant kidney transplant recipients. Clones were read by immunoSEQ multiplex PCR, and TCRdb kept only the in-frame ones, dropping some. The sample lists some 70,000 clones, approximately 92% occurring once. The CDR3 runs to 16 residues. The V and J ends lost 0 bases and 0 bases respectively, with 10 bases between them. Looked up from germline, CDR1 is MNHEY and CDR2 is SVGAGI. Unstimulated Tregs (CD4+CD25+CD127-) and CD4+CD25- non-Tregs were sorted from PBMCs. General observations from the study: For some patients, primers changed over time, blocking nucleotide-level comparison. This study did not directly address biological reproducibility.

About this clone itself: The antigen remains undetermined.

This TCR was sampled from a human donor who received a combined kidney and bone marrow transplant. Sample: CD8+ T cells from blood, taken before the transplant. The chain uses TRBV6-5 and TRBJ2-3; a weak D match, TRBD1 (5 bases). The CDR3: CASSYSTVSSTDTQYF. The CDR3 region has the DNA TGTGCCAGCAGTTACTCGACAGTATCTAGCACAGATACGCAGTATTTT.